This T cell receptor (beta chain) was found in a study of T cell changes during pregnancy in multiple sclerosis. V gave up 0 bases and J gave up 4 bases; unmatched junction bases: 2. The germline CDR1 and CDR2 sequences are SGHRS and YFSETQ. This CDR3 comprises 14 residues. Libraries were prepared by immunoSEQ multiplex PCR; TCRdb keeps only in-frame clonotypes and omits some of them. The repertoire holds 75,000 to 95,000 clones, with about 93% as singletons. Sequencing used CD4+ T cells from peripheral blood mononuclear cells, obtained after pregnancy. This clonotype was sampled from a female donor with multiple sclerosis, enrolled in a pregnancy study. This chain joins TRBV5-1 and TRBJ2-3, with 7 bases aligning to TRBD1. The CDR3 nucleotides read TGCGCCAGCAGCTTGGGGCAGGGGGCAGATACGCAGTATTTT. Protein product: CASSLGQGADTQYF.